This T cell receptor (beta chain) comes out of a study of blood T cell repertoires in COVID-19. The table came from immunoSEQ multiplex PCR; TCRdb's copy has only in-frame clones and leaves some out. This sample carries a few hundred thousand clones, roughly 84% of them seen once, and the ten largest clones take around 0.98%. The V gene's germline CDR1 is MNHEY and CDR2 SVGAGI. This CDR3 is built from 14 residues. J lost 6 bases, V lost 6 bases, and 10 bases had no gene match. This clonotype originated in a middle-aged man with acute or convalescent COVID-19. The gene calls are TRBV6-5 and TRBJ2-7; 8 bases map to TRBD1. Sequenced material: peripheral blood. The CDR3 region is CASRLDQGALEQYF. CDR3 nucleotide sequence: TGTGCCAGCAGACTCGATCAGGGGGCTCTCGAGCAGTACTTC.